This TCR beta chain was sequenced for a study of shared clonotypes between healthy human individuals (dated by TCRdb to the early 2020s). General notes on the study: The cohort included three men and a couple of women between 18 and 49 years of age. Blood TCR repertoires of a handful of healthy adults were deeply sequenced to estimate repertoire size and the extent of clonotype sharing between individuals. Libraries were prepared and TCR repertoires were sequenced by different laboratories using diverse techniques, in order to increase sequencing depth and limit assay-specific biases. Per donor, three plates each were used for CD4 naive and CD4 memory, two for CD8 naive, and one for CD8 memory. Per donor, leukapheresis produced somewhere between about 0.94 and 9 billion PBMCs. Summary of the overall study and its limitations: Based on pairwise subsampling, the degree of clonotype sharing among donors was expected to be affected by sequencing depth. Sharing across a few donors was observed for about 4.8% of naive CD4, 3% to 3.5% of naive CD8, roughly 2.3% of memory CD4, and roughly 0.43% of memory CD8 clonotypes. Higher generation probabilities were observed for clonotypes shared by all four sorted-subset donors than for non-shared clonotypes. The small number of donors limited the genetic and exposure-history diversity represented. Sampling was limited to blood, and TCR repertoires in tissue likely differ from TCR repertoires in blood. Rarefaction of sorted-subset datasets indicated incomplete sequencing despite the large sequencing depth. Larger estimated clonotype richness was generally found for naive subsets than for memory subsets.

The donors were healthy, HIV-negative adults who had no recently reported acute infections or vaccinations. Every donor was a Caucasian adult living in Nashville, Tennessee, USA. CD4+ T cells were enriched by magnetic negative selection; naive cells were then positively selected on CD45RA, and the negative fraction formed the memory subset. Blood was collected by leukapheresis, and PBMCs were isolated by Ficoll-Histopaque density gradient centrifugation and then cryopreserved in liquid nitrogen vapor phase. Purity and quantity of every magnetically sorted T cell population were checked by analytical flow cytometry. Genomic DNA was isolated from every sorted fraction and measured by UV absorbance on a Nanodrop 2000c. V is cut by 1 base and J by 1 base, and the space between the germline ends is 8 bases. Including the terminal cysteine and phenylalanine, the CDR3 comprises 14 residues. The read is trimmed to its CDR3 DNA, 42 bases read in frame from base 1. The germline V gene gives CDR1 as SGHRS and CDR2 as YFSETQ.

Using the deep immunoSEQ assay, multiplex PCR amplified TCR CDR3 regions from genomic DNA. Extracted genomic DNA from each cell subset was distributed evenly across all wells of several immunoSEQ 96-well plates, and each plate was treated as a replicate. For sorted subsets, each replicate PCR was loaded with around 220 ng genomic DNA, equivalent to about 30,000 T cell genomes. The purified libraries were quantified using a Qubit 3.0 fluorometer, sized with a Bioanalyzer 2100, and then quantified again using the KAPA Library Quantification kit. Every immunoSEQ 96-well plate was sequenced on a separate single-read 150-cycle Illumina NextSeq 550 flow cell. The study's processing was this. Because the immunoSEQ output included only junctional sequences and no quality scores, the filtering could not be the same as the filtering used for full-length reads. To assign V/J genes and CDR3, sequences were annotated using PyIR, a Python wrapper for IgBLAST v1.9, with IMGT germline references. Any read was removed if the V/J assignment was weak (E-value above 1e-6), the CDR3 was missing, or the read contained stop codons, out-of-frame junctions, or ambiguous translated residues. V3J clonotypes were defined as sequences sharing the same inferred V gene, J gene, and CDR3 amino acid sequence. To compute the percentage overlap between repertoires, the number of shared unique clonotypes was divided by the size of the smaller repertoire. Repertoire richness was assessed with RTK rarefaction, the Chao1 estimator, and Recon v2.1 estimates of unobserved clonotypes. OLGA was used to compute generation probabilities for all TCRbeta clonotypes that the gDNA method yielded from four donors. This is the immuneACCESS table as TCRdb keeps it, with only in-frame sequences that have V and J called. A part of the clones is gone; compared with another copy, unresolved V genes explain less than half, and the rest is unexplained. V and J calls and clone size are those listed in that table; D and trimming were worked out from the DNA. Present in this sample are 600,000 to 800,000 clones, around 77% of which were seen just once. The top ten clones comprise approximately 2% of the sample.

Regarding this clone: The target of this receptor is not known. Per-nucleotide qualities are absent, and no much larger clonotype sits a single base away.

The sequencing sample was made of memory CD4+ T cells sorted from blood. Per the publication, the cell subset or site label means: CD45RA-negative fraction. The rearranged segments are TRBV5-1 and TRBJ2-5, with the D gene not confidently named. This TCR derives from a woman in her thirties in good health. The CDR3 protein is CASSLTSSQETQYF. DNA sequence: TGCGCCAGCAGCTTGACTTCCAGCCAAGAGACCCAGTACTTC.